The 6 T cell receptor beta chains below come from one sample, sequenced in a study of T cells in tuberculosis. Sample time point: new active TB diagnosis, blood taken before or within 7 days of starting treatment. Assay used: immunoSEQ multiplex PCR; TCRdb lists only in-frame clones, some missing. Of tens of thousands of clones listed, about 85% are singletons. The sample was PBMCs, taken at tuberculosis diagnosis. These receptors were obtained from an adult with tuberculosis.

The rearrangement uses TRBV28 and TRBJ1-4; D remains ambiguous. Deletions cut 7 bases from V and 5 bases from J, with 17 bases between. The germline CDR1 and CDR2 sequences are MDHEN and SYDVKM. The CDR3 extends over 15 amino acids. The CDR3 loop reads CASNWAGRGNEKLFF. The CDR3 DNA follows: TGTGCCAGCAACTGGGCCGGACGGGGAAATGAAAAACTGTTTTTT. Looking up the rest from reference TRBV28 and TRBJ1-4 gives the full variable domain: DVKVTQSSRYLVKRTGEKVFLECVQDMDHENMFWYRQDPGLGLRLIYFSYDVKMKEKGDIPEGYSVSREKKERFSLILESASTNQTSMYLCASNWAGRGNEKLFFGSGTQLSVL.

This chain joins TRBV29-1 and TRBJ2-6; TRBD1 is a possible D gene (6 bases). V lost 7 bases and J 0 bases, leaving 16 bases between the germline ends. Germline-derived CDR1 and CDR2 are SQVTM and ANQGSEA. The CDR3 is 16 amino acids. CDR3 bases: TGCAGCGCGACGGGACACTCGAGCTCTGGGGCCAACGTCCTGACTTTC. Amino acids: CSATGHSSSGANVLTF.

V is TRBV7-6 and J is TRBJ2-7; TRBD1 aligns across 9 bases. The CDR3 covers 15 residues. Germline V gene data show CDR1 as SGHVS and CDR2 as FNYEAQ. Germline trimming cut 5 bases from V and 5 bases from J; bases unmatched to any gene: 10. CDR3 protein: CASSRGQGFRNEQYF. As DNA, the CDR3 is TGTGCCAGCAGCCGTGGACAGGGGTTTAGGAACGAGCAGTACTTC.

This clone was observed a few times. CDR3 region: CASSSPGLATEQYF. The CDR3 DNA is TGTGCCAGCAGTTCTCCGGGACTAGCAACCGAGCAGTACTTC. J is TRBJ2-7 and V is TRBV6-6; TRBD2 aligns across 9 bases. This CDR3 is 14 amino acids long. The germline V gene has CDR1 MNHNY and CDR2 SVGAGI (reference sequence). The junction had 7 bases not matched to a gene; V was cut back by 4 bases and J by 6 bases.

V is TRBV5-1 and J is TRBJ2-2; possibly TRBD2 for D (5 bases). The germline V gene has CDR1 SGHRS and CDR2 YFSETQ. The CDR3 is 13 amino acids. Between the trimmed V and J ends, which lost 4 bases and 5 bases, there was a span of 9 bases. The CDR3 protein is CASSVSGTGELFF. In nucleotides, the CDR3 is TGCGCCAGCAGCGTCTCGGGGACCGGGGAGCTGTTTTTT.

The genes are TRBV27 and TRBJ2-1; 10 positions agree with TRBD2. The CDR3 sequence is 16 residues long. The J segment lost 6 bases and the V segment lost 5 bases, leaving 10 bases of the junction unmatched. CDR1 and CDR2 from the germline V gene are MNHEY and SMNVEV (reference sequence). This CDR3 reads CASSPTRSGGLNEQFF. CDR3 bases: TGTGCCAGCAGTCCGACACGTAGCGGGGGGCTCAATGAGCAGTTCTTC.